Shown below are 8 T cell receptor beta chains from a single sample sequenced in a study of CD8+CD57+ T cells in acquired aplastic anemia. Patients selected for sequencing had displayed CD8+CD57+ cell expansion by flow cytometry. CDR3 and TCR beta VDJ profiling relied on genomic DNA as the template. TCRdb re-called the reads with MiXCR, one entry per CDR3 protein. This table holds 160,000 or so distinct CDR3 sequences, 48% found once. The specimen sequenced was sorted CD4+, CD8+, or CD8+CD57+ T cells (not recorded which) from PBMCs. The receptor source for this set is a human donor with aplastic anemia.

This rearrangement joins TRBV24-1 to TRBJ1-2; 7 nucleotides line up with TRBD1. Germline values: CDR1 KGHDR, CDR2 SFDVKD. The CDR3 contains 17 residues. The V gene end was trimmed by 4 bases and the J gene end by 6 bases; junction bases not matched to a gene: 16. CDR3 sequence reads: CATSEPDRDSVWDGYTF. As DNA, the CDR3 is TGTGCCACCAGTGAACCTGACAGGGACTCTGTATGGGATGGCTACACCTTC.

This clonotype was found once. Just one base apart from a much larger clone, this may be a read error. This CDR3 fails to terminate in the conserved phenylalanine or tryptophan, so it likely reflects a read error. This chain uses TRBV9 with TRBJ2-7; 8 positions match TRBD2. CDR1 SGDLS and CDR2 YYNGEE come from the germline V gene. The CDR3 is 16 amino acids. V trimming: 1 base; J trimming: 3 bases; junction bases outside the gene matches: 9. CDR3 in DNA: TGTGCCAGCAGCGTAACGGGGGGACTAGGTTACTACGAGCAGTACCTC. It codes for CASSVTGGLGYYEQYL.

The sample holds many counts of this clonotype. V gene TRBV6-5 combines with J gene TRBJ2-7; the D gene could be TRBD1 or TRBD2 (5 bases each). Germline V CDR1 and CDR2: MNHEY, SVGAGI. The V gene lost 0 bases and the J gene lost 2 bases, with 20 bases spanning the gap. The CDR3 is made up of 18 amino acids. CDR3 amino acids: CASSYSPGLAELPYEQYF. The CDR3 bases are TGTGCCAGCAGTTACTCGCCGGGGCTGGCGGAACTCCCCTACGAGCAGTACTTC.

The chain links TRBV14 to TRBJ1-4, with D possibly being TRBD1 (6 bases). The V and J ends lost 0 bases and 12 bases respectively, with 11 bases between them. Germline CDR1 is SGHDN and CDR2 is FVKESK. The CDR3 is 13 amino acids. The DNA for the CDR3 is TGTGCCAGCAGCCAAGAATCACAGGGCCAACTGTTTTTT. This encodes CASSQESQGQLFF.

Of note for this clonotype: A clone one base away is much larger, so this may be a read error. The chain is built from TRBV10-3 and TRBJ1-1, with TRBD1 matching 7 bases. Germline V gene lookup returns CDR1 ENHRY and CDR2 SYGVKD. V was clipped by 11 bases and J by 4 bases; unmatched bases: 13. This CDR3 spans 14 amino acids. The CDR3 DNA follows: TGTGCCGGCAGCGTGACAGGGCTATCCACTGAAGCTTTCTTT. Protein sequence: CAGSVTGLSTEAFF.

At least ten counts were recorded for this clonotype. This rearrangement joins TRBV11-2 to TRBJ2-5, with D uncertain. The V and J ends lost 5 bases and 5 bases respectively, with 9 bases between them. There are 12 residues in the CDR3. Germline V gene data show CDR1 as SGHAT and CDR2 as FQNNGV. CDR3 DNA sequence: TGTGCCAGCAGCCTTTGGCCTGAGACCCAGTACTTC. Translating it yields CASSLWPETQYF. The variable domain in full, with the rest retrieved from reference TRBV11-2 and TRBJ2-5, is EAGVAQSPRYKIIEKRQSVAFWCNPISGHATLYWYQQILGQGPKLLIQFQNNGVVDDSQLPKDRFSAERLKGVDSTLKIQPAKLEDSAVYLCASSLWPETQYFGPGTRLLVL.

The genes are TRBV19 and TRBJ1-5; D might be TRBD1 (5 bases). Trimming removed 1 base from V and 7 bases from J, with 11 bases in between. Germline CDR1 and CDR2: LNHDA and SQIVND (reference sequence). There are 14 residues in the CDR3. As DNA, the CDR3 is TGTGCCAGTAGTATAGCGCCAGGGCCGCAGCCCCAGCATTTT. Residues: CASSIAPGPQPQHF.

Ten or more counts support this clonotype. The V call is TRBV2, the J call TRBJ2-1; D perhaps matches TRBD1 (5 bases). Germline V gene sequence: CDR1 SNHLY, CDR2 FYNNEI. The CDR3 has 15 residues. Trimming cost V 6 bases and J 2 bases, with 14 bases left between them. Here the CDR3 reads CASRRIARAYNEQFF. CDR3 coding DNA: TGTGCCAGCAGGCGTATCGCCAGGGCCTACAATGAGCAGTTCTTC.